The TCR beta chain described here comes from a study of T cells in Graves' hyperthyroidism and ophthalmopathy. The V end was cut by 10 bases, the J end by 3 bases, with 19 bases between. The CDR3 totals 14 residues. CDR1 and CDR2 from the germline V gene are SGHKS and YYEKEE (reference sequence). Uncontrolled infection, other autoimmune disease, pregnancy or lactation disqualified patients from enrolment. Each diagnosis drew on symptoms, thyroxine, TRAb, thyroid ultrasound and orbital computed tomography findings. The source of the PBMCs was more than 9.5 ml of fresh peripheral blood. This clonotype was detected many times. RNA transcripts were the template for amplifying TCR beta CDR3 regions. HTBI primers were used for first-round RT-PCR of the TCR CDR3. MiXCR, applied by TCRdb to the multiplex PCR reads, yields one record per CDR3 protein. The data contain more than 500,000 distinct CDR3 sequences, 14% of them singletons.

The sequenced sample consisted of blood. The clonotype originates from a woman in her thirties or forties with Graves' hyperthyroidism. The chain employs TRBV5-5 and TRBJ1-1; maybe TRBD1 (5 bases). The CDR3 protein is CAGGEGIMDTEAFF. CDR3 DNA: TGTGCCGGGGGGGAAGGGATCATGGACACTGAAGCTTTCTTT.